Listed below are T cell receptor beta chains from one sample, sequenced in a study of cytomegalovirus exposure and HLA in healthy donors. Data came from immunoSEQ multiplex PCR; TCRdb stores just in-frame clones and leaves some out. The sample comprises around 180,000 clones, roughly 88% of which are singletons, and 0.95% to 1.5% rests with the top ten. Specimen: PBMCs. The receptors shown here come from a girl aged 2-10 years in good health and CMV-seropositive. Each CDR3 is given without its conserved first and last residue. Fields, in order: CDR3 length, J gene, V gene, clone size, CDR3 protein. Where a row states a size, it is once, few, many or the class of an expanded clone; other rows omit it.

>9|TRBJ1-1|TRBV30|.
AWSGAREAF
>13|TRBJ2-5|TRBV9|.
ASSVTGTPQETQY
>14|TRBJ2-3|TRBV11-2|once
ASSWGGRGPTNTQY
>12|TRBJ2-7|TRBV9|.
ATIRAALLYEQY
>12|TRBJ2-1|TRBV6-6|.
ASSPGTSGNEQF
>12|TRBJ2-4|TRBV27|.
ASSLTGAKNIQY
>13|TRBJ2-1|TRBV5-1|.
ASSEPTSDYNEQF
>14|TRBJ1-5|TRBV7-9|.
ASSLGTGTGHQPQH
>14|TRBJ1-4|TRBV30|.
AWSGASLPINEKLF
>12|TRBJ2-4|TRBV29-1|.
SVLTGWAKNIQY
>14|TRBJ1-1|TRBV10-1|.
ASRPSGGQGNAEAF
>11|TRBJ1-2|TRBV5-1|.
ASSGSGGYGYT
>13|TRBJ1-2|TRBV6-5|.
ASSSRQGADYGYT